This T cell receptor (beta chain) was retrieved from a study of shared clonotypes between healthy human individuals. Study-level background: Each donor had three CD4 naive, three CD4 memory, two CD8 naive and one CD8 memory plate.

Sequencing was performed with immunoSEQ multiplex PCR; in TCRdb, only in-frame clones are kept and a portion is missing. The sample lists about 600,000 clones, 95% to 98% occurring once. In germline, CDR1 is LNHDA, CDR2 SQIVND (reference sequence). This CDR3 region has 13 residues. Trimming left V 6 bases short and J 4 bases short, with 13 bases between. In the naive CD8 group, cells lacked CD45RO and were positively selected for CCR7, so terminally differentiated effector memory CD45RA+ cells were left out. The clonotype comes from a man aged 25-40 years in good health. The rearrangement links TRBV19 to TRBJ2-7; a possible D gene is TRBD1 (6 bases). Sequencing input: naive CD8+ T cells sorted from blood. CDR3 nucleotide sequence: TGTGCCAGTAGCCTTACAACAGGGTACGAGCAGTACTTC. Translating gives CASSLTTGYEQYF. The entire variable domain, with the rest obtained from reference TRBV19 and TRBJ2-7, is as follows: DGGITQSPKYLFRKEGQNVTLSCEQNLNHDAMYWYRQDPGQGLRLIYYSQIVNDFQKGDIAEGYSVSREKKESFPLTVTSAQKNPTAFYLCASSLTTGYEQYFGPGTRLTVT.